The rows below give T cell receptor beta chains drawn from one sample of a study of neoadjuvant anti-PD-1 for oral cavity cancer. Clones were read by immunoSEQ multiplex PCR, and TCRdb kept only the in-frame ones, dropping some. The sample has roughly 14,000 clones; over 70% are singletons. The sequenced sample was PBMCs, obtained after nivolumab (anti-PD-1) treatment. These TCRs come from a person aged 35-79 years with oral cavity squamous cell carcinoma. CDR3s include the opening cysteine and the closing phenylalanine or tryptophan. A D gene is named only where the DNA matches it firmly. Size is stated for part of the rows, as once, few or many counts, or as a class when the clone is expanded.

- TRBJ2-1 few TRBV5-6 TGTGCCAGCAGCTTGTACAGGGACCCCTACAATGAGCAGTTCTTC CASSLYRDPYNEQFF
- TRBJ1-1 - TRBV27 TGTGCCAGCAGCCCCCCCTTACTCACTGAAGCTTTCTTT CASSPPLLTEAFF
- TRBJ2-7 - TRBV2 TGTGCCAGCAGTGCCCAGCGGGTGCCCTCCTACGAGCAGTACTTC CASSAQRVPSYEQYF
- TRBJ1-2 once TRBV11-2 TGTGCCAGCAGCCCGAGCTTTGCCCAGAGACCCTATGGCTACACCTTC CASSPSFAQRPYGYTF
- TRBJ1-4 - TRBV14 TGTGCCAGCAGCTTCTCAGGTGAAAAACTGTTTTTT CASSFSGEKLFF
TRBD1 TRBJ2-7 - TRBV10-3 TGTGCCTCGGACAGGGGGCCCCCCCGGTGGGAGCAGTACTTC CASDRGPPRWEQYF
- TRBJ1-2 once TRBV6-5 TGTGCCAGCAGTTTACAGGGAAACTATGGCTACACCTTC CASSLQGNYGYTF
TRBD1 TRBJ1-4 - TRBV7-8 TGTGCCAGCAGCTTAAGACAGGGGGCGGGGGAAAAACTGTTTTTT CASSLRQGAGEKLFF
TRBD2 TRBJ2-7 - TRBV6-6 TGTGCCAGCTCGGGGGGTAACGAGCAGTACTTC CASSGGNEQYF
- TRBJ2-1 - TRBV6-5 TGTGCCAGCAGTTACGAGTCGGGGTCCTACAATGAGCAGTTCTTC CASSYESGSYNEQFF
- TRBJ1-3 - TRBV6-5 TGTGCCAGCAGTGTACAAGGCCTCGGAAACACCATATATTTT CASSVQGLGNTIYF
TRBD1 TRBJ2-1 - TRBV27 TGTGCCAGCAGTTTTTCCTCCGGGACAGGGGGTCGGTATGAGCAGTTCTTC CASSFSSGTGGRYEQFF
- TRBJ1-3 - TRBV30 TGTGCCTGGGGGGCGGGACTGAACTCTGGAAACACCATATATTTT CAWGAGLNSGNTIYF
- TRBJ1-5 - TRBV2 TGTGCCAGCAGTGACCGGCAGGTTTATAGCAATCAGCCCCAGCATTTT CASSDRQVYSNQPQHF
- TRBJ2-7 few TRBV28 TGTGCCAGCAGTCTCGTACGGAACGAGCAGTACTTC CASSLVRNEQYF
- TRBJ2-5 - TRBV15 TGTGCCACCAGCGAGATCAATGGTGGGACCCAGTACTTC CATSEINGGTQYF
TRBD1 TRBJ2-1 - TRBV6-1 TGTGCCAGCAGCCGCCGGGACAGGGTCCATGAGCAGTTCTTC CASSRRDRVHEQFF
- TRBJ1-5 once TRBV5-1 TGCGCCAGCAGCTCCACAGGGCTGGATCAGCCCCAGCATTTT CASSSTGLDQPQHF
TRBD1 TRBJ2-7 - TRBV5-5 TGTGCCAGCAGCCCGGACAGGGGATACGAGCAGTACTTC CASSPDRGYEQYF
- TRBJ2-7 - TRBV12-2 TGTGCAAGTCGCTTAGGGGGAGGCACCTACGAGCAGTACTTC CASRLGGGTYEQYF
- TRBJ1-5 - TRBV6-5 TGTGCCAGCAGACAAAGCACAGGCTTTTCTCAGCCCCAGCATTTT CASRQSTGFSQPQHF
TRBD2 TRBJ2-5 - TRBV29-1 TGCAGCGTTGGTCTAGCGGGAGTTGGGACCCAGTACTTC CSVGLAGVGTQYF
TRBD2 TRBJ2-7 - TRBV2 TGTGCCAGCAGAGCAATTAAGGGACTAGCGGGAGGTGAGGAGCAGTACTTC CASRAIKGLAGGEEQYF
TRBD1 TRBJ2-4 - TRBV27 TGTGCCAGCAGTTTAAGGGCCGGGACAGGGGATCGAAACATTCAGTACTTC CASSLRAGTGDRNIQYF
- TRBJ1-4 - TRBV9 TGTGCCAGCAGCGGCGGACAGCCTAATGAAAAACTGTTTTTT CASSGGQPNEKLFF
TRBD2 TRBJ2-1 - TRBV15 TGTGCCACCAGCACCCCGCCGTGGGGGGCGGGAGGCCAAAGCTCCTACAATGAGCAGTTCTTC CATSTPPWGAGGQSSYNEQFF
TRBD2 TRBJ2-1 - TRBV6-4 TGTGCCAGCAGCCTCGAACTAGCGGAGAAGCAGTTCTTC CASSLELAEKQFF
- TRBJ1-1 - TRBV2 TGTGCCAGCATGGCTGAGGTTGGTAACACTGAAGCTTTCTTT CASMAEVGNTEAFF
TRBD2 TRBJ2-5 once TRBV5-5 TGTGCCAGCAGCTTGGTCGGTTTGGCTAGCGGGAGGAGCGAGACCCAGTACTTC CASSLVGLASGRSETQYF
- TRBJ1-1 - TRBV10-3 TGTGCCATCAGTGTCGCGGAGATGAACACTGAAGCTTTCTTT CAISVAEMNTEAFF
TRBD2 TRBJ2-3 - TRBV7-3 TGTGCCAGCAGCCCCACGGGTAGCGGGAGCACAGATACGCAGTATTTT CASSPTGSGSTDTQYF
- TRBJ2-3 - TRBV2 TGTGCCAGCAGCAAGACAGATACGCAGTATTTT CASSKTDTQYF
- TRBJ1-3 few TRBV2 TGTGCCAGCAGTGAAACTCGGGGATTCGGGAACACCATATATTTT CASSETRGFGNTIYF
- TRBJ2-5 few TRBV7-9 TGTGCCAGCAGTCAACAGGATGGGACCCAGTACTTC CASSQQDGTQYF
TRBD1 TRBJ2-7 - TRBV10-3 TGTGCCACCACATCTTCAACAGGGGACGAGCAGTACTTC CATTSSTGDEQYF
TRBD2 TRBJ2-7 - TRBV6-5 TGTGCCAGCAGTCGGACTAGCGGGAGCTTCTACGAGCAGTACTTC CASSRTSGSFYEQYF
TRBD2 TRBJ2-7 few TRBV5-1 TGCGCCAGCAGCTCCGGACTAGCGGGAGCCTACGAGCAGTACTTC CASSSGLAGAYEQYF
TRBD2 TRBJ2-5 - TRBV2 TGTGCCAGCAGTCAAGGACTAGCGGGAGGTCAGGAGACCCAGTACTTC CASSQGLAGGQETQYF
TRBD2 TRBJ2-1 - TRBV9 TGTGCCAGCAGCAATAGCGGGGGTACCTACAATGAGCAGTTCTTC CASSNSGGTYNEQFF
- TRBJ1-1 - TRBV7-9 TGTGCCAGCAGCTTAGGGCAGATGAACACTGAAGCTTTCTTT CASSLGQMNTEAFF
- TRBJ2-7 - TRBV29-1 TGCAGCGTTGAAGATCTTACTAGGGAGCAGTACTTC CSVEDLTREQYF
TRBD1 TRBJ2-1 - TRBV19 TGTGCCAGTACCCGGGGACAGAGCTCCTACAATGAGCAGTTCTTC CASTRGQSSYNEQFF
- TRBJ2-5 - TRBV9 TGTGCCAGCAGCCCGGGGGGCCCACAAGAGACCCAGTACTTC CASSPGGPQETQYF
- TRBJ2-3 - TRBV11-2 TGTGCCAGCAGCTTGGGAACGACCGGGGATACGCAGTATTTT CASSLGTTGDTQYF
TRBD1 TRBJ1-1 - TRBV7-9 TGTGCCAGCAGCTCTCGACAGGGGGTCGGGGACACTGAAGCTTTCTTT CASSSRQGVGDTEAFF
TRBD2 TRBJ2-1 - TRBV10-3 TGTGCCATCAGGGGGGGACTAGCGGGAAACAATGAGCAGTTCTTC CAIRGGLAGNNEQFF
- TRBJ1-1 - TRBV28 TGTGCCAGCAGTTTTCGGTCGCACACTGAAGCTTTCTTT CASSFRSHTEAFF
- TRBJ1-5 - TRBV27 TGTGCCAGCAGTTTAGACATAGCTAGCAATCAGCCCCAGCATTTT CASSLDIASNQPQHF
- TRBJ1-2 - TRBV6-1 TGTGCCAGCAGTGATCGATCAGGAGGCTACACCTTC CASSDRSGGYTF
TRBD1 TRBJ1-2 - TRBV28 TGTGCCAGCAGCTTCCAGGGGGTTCTGGGTGGCTACACCTTC CASSFQGVLGGYTF
TRBD1 TRBJ2-7 - TRBV6-4 TGTGCCAGCCGCGAGAGGGGAGGGGACAGGGTCGGCTACGAGCAGTACTTC CASRERGGDRVGYEQYF
TRBD1 TRBJ1-4 - TRBV2 TGTGCCAGCAGTCTTCCGACAGGGTTGCAACTGTTTTTT CASSLPTGLQLFF
TRBD2 TRBJ2-3 - TRBV2 TGTGCCAGCAAAACTAGCGGAGCTAGCACAGATACGCAGTATTTT CASKTSGASTDTQYF
TRBD1 TRBJ2-2 - TRBV27 TGTGCCAGCAGTCCTGCCGACAGGGTCGGGGAGCTGTTTTTT CASSPADRVGELFF
- TRBJ1-2 once TRBV30 TGTGCCTGGAGTTGGATAGGGTATGGCTACACCTTC CAWSWIGYGYTF
- TRBJ2-5 - TRBV7-2 TGTGCCAGCAGCGCTAGAGAGACCCAGTACTTC CASSARETQYF